Listed here are 14 T cell receptor beta chains from one sample, sequenced in a study of tumor and adjacent non-tumor tissue in lung cancer. This sample's RNA came from whole unsorted tissue. The normal lung tissue was taken more than 3 cm from the tumor edge. TCRbeta libraries were built with three rounds of nested PCR, modified from ARM-PCR. TCRdb independently ran MiXCR on the multiplex PCR reads; one entry per CDR3 protein. This table has approximately 80,000 distinct CDR3 sequences, 80% to 90% appearing once. Input material: distant non-tumor lung tissue. The receptor set was obtained from a man aged 60 to 75 with non-small cell lung cancer.

Details on this clonotype: At one end, the junction sequence differs from germline, possibly due to a read error. CDR3 DNA sequence: TGTGTCAGCAGGGGGACAGGGAGGGGCTCACCCCTCCACTTT. Translating gives CVSRGTGRGSPLHF. V and J are TRBV7-9 and TRBJ1-6, with 9 nucleotides matching TRBD1. The germline V gene has CDR1 SEHNR and CDR2 FQNEAQ (reference sequence). The CDR3 spans 14 residues.

The chain employs TRBV20-1 and TRBJ2-7; the D gene is possibly TRBD2 (5 bases). V dropped 5 bases and J dropped 8 bases, with 16 bases sitting between them. The CDR3 contains 12 residues. CDR1 and CDR2 (germline): DFQATT, SNEGSKA (reference sequence). CDR3 bases: TGCAGTGCTCAGAAGGATGGGAGCAAGCAGTACTTC. Translated, it gives CSAQKDGSKQYF.

This clonotype appeared a single time. The conserved final phenylalanine or tryptophan is absent from the CDR3, which likely points to a read error. This chain uses TRBV7-8 with TRBJ1-4, with TRBD1 matching 7 bases. CDR1 and CDR2 from the germline V gene are SGHVS and FQNEAQ. The V segment lost 7 bases and the J segment 0 bases; nucleotides outside the gene matches: 8. The CDR3 contains 16 residues. The CDR3 nucleotides read TGTGCCAGCAAGAGGGACAGCCTGGCAACTAATGAAAAACTGTTTGTT. It yields the protein CASKRDSLATNEKLFV.

This clonotype was found many times. The chain combines TRBV12-3 or TRBV12-4 with TRBJ1-5, with TRBD1 matching 7 bases. This CDR3 is 15 amino acids long. The V segment lost 5 bases and the J segment 1 base; nucleotides outside the gene matches: 5. Here the CDR3 reads CASSPQGGSNQPQHF. CDR3 nucleotides: TGTGCCAGCAGTCCTCAGGGGGGAAGCAATCAGCCCCAGCATTTT.

This clonotype was seen only once. Possible read error: a much larger clone is one base away. The chain links TRBV7-9 to TRBJ2-7; TRBD2 matches at 11 bases. V was clipped by 3 bases and J by 9 bases; unmatched bases: 10. Germline V lookup: CDR1 SEHNR, CDR2 FQNEAQ (reference sequence). This CDR3 region has 15 residues. CDR3 bases: TGTGCCAGCAGCTTCCTAGCGGGGGGCCCTTCCGGGCAGTACTTC. Amino acids: CASSFLAGGPSGQYF.

A note on this clonotype: Here the CDR3 omits its conserved ending phenylalanine or tryptophan, so a read error is the likely source. This sequence joins TRBV11-3 and TRBJ2-1, with 12 bases identical to TRBD2. Per the germline V gene, CDR1 is SGHNT and CDR2 is YENEEA. The CDR3 has 17 residues. The CDR3 sequence is CTSSLDRLAGVGNEQFL. CDR3 DNA: TGTACCAGCAGTTTAGATCGACTAGCGGGAGTAGGTAATGAGCAGTTCCTC.

This clonotype has ten or more counts. The rearrangement joins TRBV28 to TRBJ1-1, with D unresolved. Trimming stripped 7 bases from V and 3 bases from J, with 18 bases between. Germline V gene data show CDR1 as MDHEN and CDR2 as SYDVKM. This CDR3 region has 15 residues. CDR3 in DNA: TGTGCCAGCACTCTACTGAAGGGCCTACACACTGAAGCTTTCTTT. Amino acid sequence: CASTLLKGLHTEAFF.

For this clonotype: A much larger clone lies a single base off, so this may be a read error. The V and J genes are TRBV12-5 and TRBJ2-1; 9 bases match TRBD2. There are 16 residues in the CDR3. In germline, CDR1 is LGHNT, CDR2 FRNRAP. Losses at the gene ends were 2 bases for V and 4 bases for J; bases not matched to a gene: 6. CDR3 nucleotide sequence: TGTGCTAGTGGTTTGTCCCAAGCGGGAGGTTACAATGAGCAGTTCTTC. Its protein is CASGLSQAGGYNEQFF.

To note about this clonotype: Compared with germline, one end of the junction differs, possibly owing to a read error. The chain couples TRBV4-3 to TRBJ1-1; 7 nucleotides align to TRBD1. CDR3 size: 14 residues. Germline CDR1 is LGHNA and CDR2 is YSLEER. The CDR3 coding sequence is TGCGCCAGCAGCCTAACAGGGGTGGGTACTGACGCTTTCTTT. This codes for CASSLTGVGTDAFF.

On this clonotype: The CDR3 carries no conserved terminal phenylalanine or tryptophan, so it likely arises from a read error. It is unclear where the CDR3 begins or ends on the DNA, so no DNA is shown, and the CDR3 is as TCRdb lists it. V gene TRBV11-2 combines with J gene TRBJ2-1. Germline assignment: CDR1 SGHAT and CDR2 FQNNGV. The CDR3 has 13 residues if both end residues are counted. CDR3 residues: CASSLERYDEQFL.

Note on this clonotype: Just one base apart from a much larger clone, this may be a read error. This chain uses TRBV6-5 with TRBJ2-3, with D uncertain. The V and J ends lost 7 bases and 5 bases respectively, with 16 bases between them. The CDR3 length is 14 residues. Germline assignment: CDR1 MNHEY and CDR2 SVGAGI. Here the CDR3 reads CASNPPHIGDTQYF. DNA for the CDR3: TGTGCCAGCAACCCCCCCCATATCGGAGATACGCAGTATTTT.

Worth noting for this clonotype: The germline gene is not matched at one end of the junction; a read error may be the cause. The J gene is TRBJ2-2, the V gene TRBV11-3; 9 bases fit TRBD2. The germline V gene encodes CDR1 SGHNT and CDR2 YENEEA. CDR3 length: 18 amino acids. CDR3 nucleotides: TGTGCCAGCAACTCCCGGGGAGCGGGAGGATACAGAGGCGGAGAGCTCTTTTTT. Amino acid sequence: CASNSRGAGGYRGGELFF.

This clonotype was seen a single time. A read error may explain this, as a much larger clone is one base away. The chain couples TRBV4-2 to TRBJ2-3; TRBD2 matches at 8 bases. There are 15 residues in the CDR3. From germline, CDR1 is LGHNA and CDR2 YNFKEQ. CDR3 in DNA: TGTGCCGGCAGCCAAGATCGGGGGGGCTCAGATACGCAGTATTTT. As protein: CAGSQDRGGSDTQYF.

This clonotype was picked up many times. The chain couples TRBV4-3 to TRBJ1-4; 9 bases line up with TRBD1. With V trimmed by 0 bases and J by 8 bases, 13 bases remained unmatched. The CDR3 spans 18 residues. Looked up from germline, CDR1 is LGHNA and CDR2 is YSLEER. The CDR3 loop reads CASSQDFTGGATKEKLFF. The CDR3 DNA reads as TGCGCCAGCAGCCAAGATTTCACAGGGGGCGCGACGAAAGAAAAACTGTTTTTT.